Presented here are 15 T cell receptor beta chains from one specimen sequenced in a study of cytomegalovirus exposure and HLA in healthy donors. In the PCR, 60 Vbeta and 13 Jbeta primers were used. Clones were sequenced by immunoSEQ multiplex PCR, and TCRdb holds only the in-frame ones, with some missing. The data contain about 98,000 clones, about four fifths of them seen just once; the ten biggest clones take up approximately 4%. Material: PBMCs. Receptor source: a female donor in good health and CMV-seropositive.

The chain combines TRBV9 with TRBJ2-1; 8 bases map to TRBD2. Germline V gene lookup returns CDR1 SGDLS and CDR2 YYNGEE. The length of the CDR3 is 15 residues. V lost 0 bases, J lost 7 bases, and 6 bases stayed unmatched. The CDR3 DNA reads as TGTGCCAGCAGCGTAGGGAGCGGGACTAGAAATGAGCAGTTCTTC. Amino acids: CASSVGSGTRNEQFF.

This clone was detected only a few times. The rearrangement joins TRBV7-6 to TRBJ1-1; no reliable D call. Germline assignment: CDR1 SGHVS and CDR2 FNYEAQ. The CDR3 spans 15 residues. V dropped 0 bases and J dropped 5 bases, with 13 bases sitting between them. This CDR3 reads CASSLAGVEGTEAFF. As DNA, the CDR3 is TGTGCCAGCAGCTTAGCGGGAGTCGAAGGGACTGAAGCTTTCTTT.

This clone was seen a single time. The chain couples TRBV28 to TRBJ2-5, with 9 bases that match TRBD2. Germline values: CDR1 MDHEN, CDR2 SYDVKM. This CDR3 region has 17 residues. Losses at the gene ends were 4 bases for V and 4 bases for J; bases not matched to a gene: 13. The CDR3 is CASSWGRGGRARETQYF. The CDR3 DNA sequence: TGTGCCAGCAGTTGGGGCCGAGGCGGGAGGGCCCGAGAGACCCAGTACTTC.

The J gene is TRBJ1-2, the V gene TRBV5-1; unclear D gene. The CDR3 length is 13 residues. The germline V gene encodes CDR1 SGHRS and CDR2 YFSETQ. V lost 0 bases to trimming and J lost 2 bases, with 5 bases between them. This CDR3 is CASSLDGNYGYTF. The CDR3 DNA is TGCGCCAGCAGCTTGGACGGGAACTATGGCTACACCTTC.

The chain employs TRBV6-5 and TRBJ1-2; 7 bases agree with TRBD1. V trimming: 5 bases; J trimming: 7 bases; junction bases outside the gene matches: 7. The CDR3 is 13 residues long. Germline V CDR1 and CDR2: MNHEY, SVGAGI. The CDR3 nucleotides read TGTGCCAGCAGTGTAACAGGGGCGGGTGGCTACACCTTC. Translation gives CASSVTGAGGYTF.

V is TRBV5-1 and J is TRBJ1-4; 10 nucleotides agree with TRBD1. Germline V gives CDR1 SGHRS, CDR2 YFSETQ. J was trimmed by 6 bases and V by 0 bases; bases with no gene match: 2. The CDR3 has 15 amino acids. As DNA, the CDR3 is TGCGCCAGCAGCTTGGGGGACAGGGGCGATGAAAAACTGTTTTTT. Protein product: CASSLGDRGDEKLFF.

This chain uses TRBV6-1 with TRBJ1-3; D is perhaps TRBD1 (5 bases). V was pared by 4 bases and J by 1 base, with 17 bases between. From germline, CDR1 is MNHNS and CDR2 SASEGT. This CDR3 contains 17 residues. The CDR3 sequence: CASSAQGGRSSGNTIYF. CDR3 nucleotides: TGTGCCAGCAGTGCTCAGGGTGGGCGCTCATCTGGAAACACCATATATTTT.

This clone was picked up a small number of times. The chain carries TRBV2 and TRBJ1-2; perhaps TRBD1 as D (5 bases). The CDR3 contains 12 residues. Trimming pared 6 bases from V and 2 bases from J, leaving 7 bases between. Germline CDR1 SNHLY, CDR2 FYNNEI. The CDR3 here is CASRGLNYGYTF. CDR3 sequence (DNA): TGTGCCAGCAGGGGACTGAACTATGGCTACACCTTC.

In nucleotides, the CDR3 is TGTGCCAGCAGTTTAGCGGGACCTGGAAACACCATATATTTT. Its protein is CASSLAGPGNTIYF. The chain links TRBV27 to TRBJ1-3, with D possibly TRBD1 on 5 matching bases. Trimming removed 2 bases from V and 2 bases from J, with 7 bases in between. The CDR3 length is 14 residues. Germline CDR1 reads MNHEY; CDR2 reads SMNVEV (reference sequence).

The chain uses TRBV5-1 and TRBJ2-1; TRBD2 aligns across 13 bases. The CDR3 is 16 residues long. J was trimmed by 1 base and V by 3 bases; bases with no gene match: 1. Germline-derived CDR1 and CDR2 are SGHRS and YFSETQ. The CDR3 DNA reads as TGCGCCAGCAGCTGGACTAGCGGGGGTTCCTACAATGAGCAGTTCTTC. Encoded protein: CASSWTSGGSYNEQFF.

V usage is TRBV18 and J usage is TRBJ2-3; 8 nucleotides agree with TRBD2. CDR1 and CDR2 from the germline V gene are KGHSH and LQKENI. The CDR3 length is 16 residues. Trimming at V came to 7 bases and at J to 0 bases, leaving 9 bases not matched to a gene. CDR3 protein: CASFLLAGSSTDTQYF. In DNA, the CDR3 is TGTGCCAGCTTTCTTTTAGCGGGATCTAGCACAGATACGCAGTATTTT.

The chain employs TRBV7-9 and TRBJ2-7, with TRBD2 matching 7 bases. The germline V gene encodes CDR1 SEHNR and CDR2 FQNEAQ (reference sequence). The J segment lost 2 bases and the V segment lost 5 bases, leaving 6 bases of the junction unmatched. This CDR3 is built from 14 residues. CDR3 DNA sequence: TGTGCCAGCAGCCCTGGGGGGGAAACCTACGAGCAGTACTTC. This translates into CASSPGGETYEQYF.

This chain connects TRBV5-1 to TRBJ1-4; TRBD1 might be the D (5 bases). CDR1 and CDR2 (germline): SGHRS, YFSETQ. CDR3 length: 17 residues. V dropped 4 bases and J dropped 0 bases, with 16 bases sitting between them. The CDR3 here is CASSKVSGATTNEKLFF. The CDR3 DNA reads TGCGCCAGCAGCAAAGTAAGCGGGGCGACAACTAATGAAAAACTGTTTTTT. Full variable domain (remainder filled in from reference TRBV5-1 and TRBJ1-4): KAGVTQTPRYLIKTRGQQVTLSCSPISGHRSVSWYQQTPGQGLQFLFEYFSETQRNKGNFPGRFSGRQFSNSRSEMNVSTLELGDSALYLCASSKVSGATTNEKLFFGSGTQLSVL.

The CDR3 is CASKLAGLLNTGELFF. CDR3 bases: TGCGCCAGTAAACTAGCAGGGCTACTGAACACCGGGGAGCTGTTTTTT. The chain couples TRBV5-1 to TRBJ2-2, with D possibly TRBD2 on 6 matching bases. Germline loops: CDR1 SGHRS, CDR2 YFSETQ. The CDR3 is 16 amino acids. Trimming took off 8 bases at V and 1 base at J, with 18 bases between the two ends. Based on the CDR3 plus reference TRBV5-1 and TRBJ2-2, the full variable domain is KAGVTQTPRYLIKTRGQQVTLSCSPISGHRSVSWYQQTPGQGLQFLFEYFSETQRNKGNFPGRFSGRQFSNSRSEMNVSTLELGDSALYLCASKLAGLLNTGELFFGEGSRLTVL.

The chain carries TRBV29-1 and TRBJ1-1, with 9 positions matching TRBD1. Per the germline V gene, CDR1 is SQVTM and CDR2 is ANQGSEA. The length of the CDR3 is 15 residues. The V and J ends lost 5 bases and 5 bases, in that order; junction bases with no gene match: 12. The CDR3 region is CSVRPTGGRGTEAFF. The CDR3 DNA sequence: TGCAGCGTTCGCCCGACAGGGGGACGGGGTACTGAAGCTTTCTTT.